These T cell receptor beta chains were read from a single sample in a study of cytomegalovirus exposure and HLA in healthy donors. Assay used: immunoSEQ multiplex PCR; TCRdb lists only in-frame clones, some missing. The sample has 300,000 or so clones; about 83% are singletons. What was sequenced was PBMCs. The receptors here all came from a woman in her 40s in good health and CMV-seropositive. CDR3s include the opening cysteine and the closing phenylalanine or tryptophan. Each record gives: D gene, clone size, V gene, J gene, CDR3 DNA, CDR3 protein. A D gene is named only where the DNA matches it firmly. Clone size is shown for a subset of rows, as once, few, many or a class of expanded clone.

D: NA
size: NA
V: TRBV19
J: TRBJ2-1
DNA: TGTGCCAGTAGTATCTCCGGGTTGGGGCAGTTCTTC
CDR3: CASSISGLGQFF

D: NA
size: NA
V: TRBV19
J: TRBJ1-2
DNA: TGTGCCAGTAGTCATCTAGGGGGGGGCTATGGCTACACCTTC
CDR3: CASSHLGGGYGYTF

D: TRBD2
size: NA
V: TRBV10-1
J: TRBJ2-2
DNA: TGCGCCAGCAGTGAGTCTGGGGGACTAGCGGGAATCACCGGGGAGCTGTTTTTT
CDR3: CASSESGGLAGITGELFF

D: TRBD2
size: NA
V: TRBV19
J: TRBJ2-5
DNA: TGTGCCAGTAGCCCCAGGGCGGGGGGGGTGCAAGAGACCCAGTACTTC
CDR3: CASSPRAGGVQETQYF

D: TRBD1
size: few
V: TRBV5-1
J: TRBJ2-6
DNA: TGCGCCAGCAGCTTGGAGGGGACAGGGCAGGGCTCTGGGGCCAACGTCCTGACTTTC
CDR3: CASSLEGTGQGSGANVLTF

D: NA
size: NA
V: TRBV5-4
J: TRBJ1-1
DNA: TGTGCCAGCAGCCCCGGGGGGGGAAAGAACACTGAAGCTTTCTTT
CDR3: CASSPGGGKNTEAFF

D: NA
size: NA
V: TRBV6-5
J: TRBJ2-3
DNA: TGTGCCAGCAGGCCCTGGGCTCAGCACACAGATACGCAGTATTTT
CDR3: CASRPWAQHTDTQYF

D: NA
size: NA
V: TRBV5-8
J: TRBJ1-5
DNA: TGTGCCAGCAGCTTGTCTCAACGACGGGGGGGGTTGAGCCAGCCCCAGCATTTT
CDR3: CASSLSQRRGGLSQPQHF

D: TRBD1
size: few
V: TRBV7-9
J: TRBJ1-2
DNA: TGTGCCAGCAGCCTAGGGACAGATTATAACTATGGCTACACCTTC
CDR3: CASSLGTDYNYGYTF

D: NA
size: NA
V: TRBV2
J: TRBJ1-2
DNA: TGTGCCAGCAGTGAGGAGCATAGCTATGGCTACACCTTC
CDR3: CASSEEHSYGYTF

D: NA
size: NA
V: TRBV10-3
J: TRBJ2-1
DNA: TGTGCCATCAGTGAAGATGGCGGCTCCTACAATGAGCAGTTCTTC
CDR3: CAISEDGGSYNEQFF

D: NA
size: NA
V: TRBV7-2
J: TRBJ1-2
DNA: TGTGCCAGCAGCCCACAGGGTAACTATGGCTACACCTTC
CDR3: CASSPQGNYGYTF

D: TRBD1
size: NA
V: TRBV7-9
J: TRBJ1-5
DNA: TGTGCCAGCAGCACCTGGACAGGGGTGGGCTATAGCAATCAGCCCCAGCATTTT
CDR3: CASSTWTGVGYSNQPQHF

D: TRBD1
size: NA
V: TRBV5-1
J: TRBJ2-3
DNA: TGCGCCAGCAGCCTGGGACAGGGGGCCCGCACAGATACGCAGTATTTT
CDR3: CASSLGQGARTDTQYF

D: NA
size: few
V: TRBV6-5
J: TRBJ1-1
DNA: TGTGCCAGCAGACCTCAGGGGAGCACTGAAGCTTTCTTT
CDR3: CASRPQGSTEAFF

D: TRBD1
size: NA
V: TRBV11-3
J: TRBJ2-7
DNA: TGTGCCAGCAGCCACACGGACAGGCCCTACGAGCAGTACTTC
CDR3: CASSHTDRPYEQYF

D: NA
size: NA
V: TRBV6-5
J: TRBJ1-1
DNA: TGTGCCAGCAGTTACTCGCGGCTCCGAAACACTGAAGCTTTCTTT
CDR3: CASSYSRLRNTEAFF

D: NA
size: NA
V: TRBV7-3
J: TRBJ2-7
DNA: TGTGCCAGCAGCTTAACCTGGGGAGGCGAGCAGTACTTC
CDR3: CASSLTWGGEQYF

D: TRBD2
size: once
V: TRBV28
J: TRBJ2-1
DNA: TGTGCCAGCAGTTGGGAGGGATTACAGTTCTTC
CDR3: CASSWEGLQFF

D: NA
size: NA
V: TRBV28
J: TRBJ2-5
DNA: TGTGCCAGCAGTTTTAGAGAGACCCAGTACTTC
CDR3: CASSFRETQYF

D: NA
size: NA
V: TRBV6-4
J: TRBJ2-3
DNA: TGTGCCCGACCCCCGGGTCCTCCGGATACGCAGTATTTT
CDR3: CARPPGPPDTQYF

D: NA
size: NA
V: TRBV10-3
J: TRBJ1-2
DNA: TGTGCCATCAGTGAACAGGGAACTAACTATGGCTACACCTTC
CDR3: CAISEQGTNYGYTF

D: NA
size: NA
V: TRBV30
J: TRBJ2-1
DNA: TGTGCCTGGGGAGATCCTGAGCAGTTCTTC
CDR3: CAWGDPEQFF

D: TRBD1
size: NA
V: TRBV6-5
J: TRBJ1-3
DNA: TGTGCCAGCGGACAGGGTGGAGATACTGGAAACACCATATATTTT
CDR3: CASGQGGDTGNTIYF

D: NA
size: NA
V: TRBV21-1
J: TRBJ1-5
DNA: TGTGCCAGCAGCAGAACAGGGGAGCAGCCCCAGCATTTT
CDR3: CASSRTGEQPQHF

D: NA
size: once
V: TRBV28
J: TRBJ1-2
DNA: TGTGCCAGCAGAGTGCACTCCGAACTAAACTATGGCTACACCTTC
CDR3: CASRVHSELNYGYTF

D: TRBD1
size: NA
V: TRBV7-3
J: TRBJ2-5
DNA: TGTGCCAGCAGCTTGGGACAGGGGGCTGAGACCCAGTACTTC
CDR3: CASSLGQGAETQYF

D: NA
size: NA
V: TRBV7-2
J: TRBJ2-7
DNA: TGTGCCAGCAGCGAACAGGGCTACGAGCAGTACTTC
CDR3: CASSEQGYEQYF

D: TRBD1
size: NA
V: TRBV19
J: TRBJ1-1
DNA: TGTGCCAGTAAAACACCGGGACAGAAGAACACTGAAGCTTTCTTT
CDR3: CASKTPGQKNTEAFF

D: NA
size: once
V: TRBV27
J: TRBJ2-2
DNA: TGTGCCAGCAGTACTCACAGCACCGGGGAGCTGTTTTTT
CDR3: CASSTHSTGELFF

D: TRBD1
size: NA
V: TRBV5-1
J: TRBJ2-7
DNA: TGCGCCAGCTCTACCAAAGTCGGACAGGGGGTCGAGCAGTACTTC
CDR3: CASSTKVGQGVEQYF

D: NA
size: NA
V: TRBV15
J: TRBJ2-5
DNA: TGTGCCACCAGCAGATTTCCGGAGGGGGAGACCCAGTACTTC
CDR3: CATSRFPEGETQYF

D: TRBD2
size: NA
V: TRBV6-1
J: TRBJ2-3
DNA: TGTGCCACGGGACTAGCGGGGTCAGATACGCAGTATTTT
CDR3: CATGLAGSDTQYF

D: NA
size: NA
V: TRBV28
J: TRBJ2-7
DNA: TGTGCCAGCAGTTTCCGAGGATACGGGGGCGAGCAGTACTTC
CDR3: CASSFRGYGGEQYF

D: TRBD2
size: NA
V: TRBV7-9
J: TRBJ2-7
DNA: TGTGCCAGCAGCTTAGCCATCAGCGGGGTCTCCTACGAGCAGTACTTC
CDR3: CASSLAISGVSYEQYF

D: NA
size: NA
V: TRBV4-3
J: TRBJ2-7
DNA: TGCGCCAGCAGCCAAAGGCCACAGAAAACCTACGAGCAGTACTTC
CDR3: CASSQRPQKTYEQYF

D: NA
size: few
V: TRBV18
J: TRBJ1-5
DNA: TGTGCCAGCTCACTCAGTGGGAGTCGCGATCAGCCCCAGCATTTT
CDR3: CASSLSGSRDQPQHF

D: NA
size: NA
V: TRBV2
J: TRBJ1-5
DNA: TGTGCCAGCAGCGGACAGAACAATCAGCCCCAGCATTTT
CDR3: CASSGQNNQPQHF

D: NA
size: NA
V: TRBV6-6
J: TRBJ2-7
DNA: TGTGCCAGCAGTTACGAGACAGGAAAAGCCTACGAGCAGTACTTC
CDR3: CASSYETGKAYEQYF

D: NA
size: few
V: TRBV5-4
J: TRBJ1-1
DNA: TGTGCCAGCAGCTCTCTTTCCACTGAAGCTTTCTTT
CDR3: CASSSLSTEAFF

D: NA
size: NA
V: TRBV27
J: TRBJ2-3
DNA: TGTGCCTCCGGCCCCGGAGACTACTTCGATACGCAGTATTTT
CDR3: CASGPGDYFDTQYF

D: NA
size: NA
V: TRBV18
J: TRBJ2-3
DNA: TGTGCCAGCTCCCAAGATCTAGCGTCTAGCACAGATACGCAGTATTTT
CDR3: CASSQDLASSTDTQYF

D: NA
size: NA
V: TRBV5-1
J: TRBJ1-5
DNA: TGCGCCAGCAGCTCCATCAATCAGCCCCAGCATTTT
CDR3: CASSSINQPQHF

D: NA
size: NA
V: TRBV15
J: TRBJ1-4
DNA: TGTGCCACCAGCAGAGATCCGTCAAGGGGTACAACTAATGAAAAACTGTTTTTT
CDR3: CATSRDPSRGTTNEKLFF

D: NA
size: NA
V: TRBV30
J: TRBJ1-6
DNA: TGTGCCTGGAATTGGGGGGTTGGGTCCTATAATTCACCCCTCCACTTT
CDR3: CAWNWGVGSYNSPLHF

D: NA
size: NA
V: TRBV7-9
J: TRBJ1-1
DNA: TGTGCCAGCAGCCCAAGGACGGGGTTGAACACTGAAGCTTTCTTT
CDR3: CASSPRTGLNTEAFF

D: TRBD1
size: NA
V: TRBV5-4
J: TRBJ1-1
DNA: TGTGCCAGCAGCTCGGCCGGGACAGAGAACACTGAAGCTTTCTTT
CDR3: CASSSAGTENTEAFF

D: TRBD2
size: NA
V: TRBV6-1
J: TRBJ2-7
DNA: TGTGCCAGCGTCTGGACTAGCGGGAGCTCCTACGAGCAGTACTTC
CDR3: CASVWTSGSSYEQYF

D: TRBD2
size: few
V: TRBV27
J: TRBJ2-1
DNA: TGTGCCAGCAGCCAACTAGCGGGTGCGAATGGTGAGCAGTTCTTC
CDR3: CASSQLAGANGEQFF

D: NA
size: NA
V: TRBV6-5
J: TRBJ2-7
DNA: TGTGCCAGCAGTTACTCGCGCCCCTCTTTTTACTACGAGCAGTACTTC
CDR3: CASSYSRPSFYYEQYF

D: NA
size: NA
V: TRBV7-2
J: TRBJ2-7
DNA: TGTGCCAGCAGCTTAGACAGTCTCGAGCAGTACTTC
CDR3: CASSLDSLEQYF

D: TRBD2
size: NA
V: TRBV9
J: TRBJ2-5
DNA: TGTGCCAGCAGCGTAACGCTAGCGGGACGGGAGACCCAGTACTTC
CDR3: CASSVTLAGRETQYF

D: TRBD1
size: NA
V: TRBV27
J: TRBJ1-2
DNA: TGTGCCAGCATGTTGCGACAGGGGAACTATGGCTACACCTTC
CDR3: CASMLRQGNYGYTF